The 32 T cell receptor beta chains given below trace back to one sample, sequenced in a study of blood T cell repertoires in COVID-19. Profiled with immunoSEQ multiplex PCR; TCRdb holds only in-frame clones, not every one. Here the sample spans 250,000 to 300,000 clones, about nine tenths being singletons. The source material was peripheral blood. All receptors derive from a woman aged 45-60 years who had recovered from COVID-19.

Regarding this clone: The sample holds other DNA sequences that translate to the same CDR3. The V and J genes are TRBV7-2 and TRBJ2-7; D possibly corresponds to TRBD2 (6 bases). The germline V gene has CDR1 SGHTA and CDR2 FQGNSA. V lost 0 bases and J lost 4, with 13 bases in between. This CDR3 spans 15 amino acids. The chain's CDR3 is CASSLAGTGVYEQYF. CDR3 nucleotides: TGTGCCAGCAGCTTAGCGGGGACTGGGGTTTACGAGCAGTACTTC.

The chain couples TRBV18 to TRBJ2-7; D is uncertain. The V end was cut by 2 bases, the J end by 0 bases, with 5 bases between. Germline lookup yields CDR1 KGHSH and CDR2 LQKENI. This CDR3 region has 13 residues. CDR3 DNA sequence: TGTGCCAGCTCACCATCCAGCTCCTACGAGCAGTACTTC. Residues: CASSPSSSYEQYF.

The chain carries TRBV27 and TRBJ1-5; D perhaps matches TRBD1 (5 bases). V was pared by 6 bases and J by 7 bases, with 19 bases between. This CDR3 spans 15 amino acids. Germline V lookup: CDR1 MNHEY, CDR2 SMNVEV (reference sequence). The CDR3 spells CASSQTTGLHQPQHF. For the CDR3, the DNA is TGTGCCAGCAGCCAGACAACAGGCCTGCACCAGCCCCAGCATTTT.

V is TRBV7-3 and J is TRBJ2-6, with 8 nucleotides matching TRBD2. Trimming cost V 4 bases and J 4 bases; bases outside gene matches: 12. The CDR3 runs 18 residues. The germline V gene encodes CDR1 SGHTA and CDR2 FQGTGA. CDR3 DNA: TGTGCCAGCAGCTCCCCATCCCGCGGGAGGACCGGGGCCAACGTCCTGACTTTC. It specifies CASSSPSRGRTGANVLTF.

The CDR3 reads CASSRDSFSYGYTF. The CDR3 DNA is TGTGCCAGCAGCCGGGACAGCTTTTCCTATGGCTACACCTTC. The rearrangement uses TRBV7-2 and TRBJ1-2; the match to TRBD1 covers 7 bases. Germline loops: CDR1 SGHTA, CDR2 FQGNSA. V was clipped by 5 bases and J by 4 bases; unmatched bases: 7. The CDR3 totals 14 residues.

V is TRBV9 and J is TRBJ1-6; 9 bases agree with TRBD1. Germline CDR1 is SGDLS and CDR2 is YYNGEE. The junction had 5 bases not matched to a gene; V was cut back by 3 bases and J by 7 bases. This CDR3 region has 15 residues. The CDR3 DNA reads TGTGCCAGCAGCGCCGGGGACAGGGAGAATTCACCCCTCCACTTT. Protein product: CASSAGDRENSPLHF.

The gene calls are TRBV5-1 and TRBJ2-3; 9 nucleotides agree with TRBD1. The CDR3 is 14 amino acids. The germline V gene has CDR1 SGHRS and CDR2 YFSETQ. Germline trimming cut 6 bases from V and 4 bases from J; bases unmatched to any gene: 6. Written as DNA, the CDR3 is TGCGCCAGCAACCCCACAGGGGGCGCAGATACGCAGTATTTT. Translated, it gives CASNPTGGADTQYF.

The V gene is TRBV10-3, the J gene TRBJ2-3, with 10 nucleotides matching TRBD1. The germline V gene has CDR1 ENHRY and CDR2 SYGVKD. Germline trimming cut 6 bases from V and 2 bases from J; bases unmatched to any gene: 5. The CDR3 runs 15 residues. The CDR3 bases are TGTGCCATCAGAGGGACAGGGGCTAACACAGATACGCAGTATTTT. This translates into CAIRGTGANTDTQYF.

The gene calls are TRBV27 and TRBJ2-1; 11 nucleotides agree with TRBD2. V dropped 3 bases and J dropped 3; count of bases not matched to a gene: 4. CDR3 length: 16 residues. Germline assignment: CDR1 MNHEY and CDR2 SMNVEV (reference sequence). The CDR3 nucleotides are TGTGCCAGCAGTTTTCTACTAGCGGGGGACTACAATGAGCAGTTCTTC. This encodes CASSFLLAGDYNEQFF.

The V and J genes are TRBV5-5 and TRBJ1-1; 7 bases are shared with TRBD1. V was clipped by 1 base and J by 1 base; unmatched bases: 13. Germline CDR1 SGHKS, CDR2 YYEKEE (reference sequence). The CDR3 has 18 amino acids. In nucleotides, the CDR3 is TGTGCCAGCAGCTTGTCCACTCCGACAGGGACGGCGAACACTGAAGCTTTCTTT. Encoded protein: CASSLSTPTGTANTEAFF.

This clone was observed a single time. The chain links TRBV28 to TRBJ2-7, with D tentatively TRBD1 (5 bases). Per the germline V gene, CDR1 is MDHEN and CDR2 is SYDVKM. Trimming left V 5 bases short and J 0 bases short, with 14 bases between. This CDR3 is built from 15 residues. The CDR3 loop reads CASSPQGGRSYEQYF. CDR3 DNA sequence: TGTGCCAGCAGTCCGCAGGGTGGTCGCTCCTACGAGCAGTACTTC. The full variable domain, in which reference TRBV28 and TRBJ2-7 provide the parts outside the CDR3, is DVKVTQSSRYLVKRTGEKVFLECVQDMDHENMFWYRQDPGLGLRLIYFSYDVKMKEKGDIPEGYSVSREKKERFSLILESASTNQTSMYLCASSPQGGRSYEQYFGPGTRLTVT.

V and J are TRBV7-8 and TRBJ1-1, with a weak D call TRBD1 (5 bases). This CDR3 contains 14 residues. The germline V gene encodes CDR1 SGHVS and CDR2 FQNEAQ. Trimming shortened V by 1 base and J by 2 bases, and 8 bases separated the two germline ends. CDR3 loop: CASSLGGSNTEAFF. The CDR3 region has the DNA TGTGCCAGCAGCTTAGGGGGCTCTAACACTGAAGCTTTCTTT.

As for this clone: The same CDR3 arises from other DNA sequences in this sample as well. The CDR3 loop reads CASSLGPGGTGELFF. The CDR3 nucleotides read TGCGCCAGCAGCTTGGGGCCAGGGGGGACCGGGGAGCTGTTTTTT. V usage is TRBV5-1 and J usage is TRBJ2-2; D might be TRBD1 (7 bases). Germline V gene data show CDR1 as SGHRS and CDR2 as YFSETQ. Deletions cut 0 bases from V and 5 bases from J, with 11 bases between. CDR3 length equals 15 residues.

The gene calls are TRBV5-1 and TRBJ2-2; the match to TRBD1 covers 8 bases. Germline-derived CDR1 and CDR2 are SGHRS and YFSETQ. V was clipped by 0 bases and J by 2 bases; unmatched bases: 6. The CDR3 is 17 amino acids. For the CDR3, the DNA is TGCGCCAGCAGCTTGGATCCGGGACAGGTTAACACCGGGGAGCTGTTTTTT. It codes for CASSLDPGQVNTGELFF.

The chain uses TRBV6-2 or TRBV6-3 and TRBJ2-7, with D unclear. The germline CDR1 and CDR2 sequences are MNHEY and SVGEGT. The CDR3 contains 12 residues. The V gene lost 2 bases and the J gene lost 4 bases, with 6 bases spanning the gap. The CDR3 nucleotides read TGTGCCAGCAGTTACGCGAGGTACGAGCAGTACTTC. Protein: CASSYARYEQYF.

This clone was detected only once. The rearrangement uses TRBV5-5 and TRBJ2-7; no clear D. This CDR3 comprises 12 residues. Germline assignment: CDR1 SGHKS and CDR2 YYEKEE (reference sequence). Trimming shortened V by 0 bases and J by 2 bases, and 3 bases separated the two germline ends. The CDR3 DNA reads TGTGCCAGCAGCTTGGCAACCTACGAGCAGTACTTC. Residues: CASSLATYEQYF.

V gene TRBV29-1 combines with J gene TRBJ1-1, with TRBD1 as a possible D gene (5 bases). The germline V and J ends were trimmed by 4 bases and 5 bases, with 14 bases remaining between them. This CDR3 spans 13 amino acids. Germline CDR1 and CDR2: SQVTM and ANQGSEA. The CDR3 protein is CSVADGGWTEAFF. DNA for the CDR3: TGCAGCGTTGCTGACGGGGGGTGGACTGAAGCTTTCTTT.

The V and J genes are TRBV6-2 or TRBV6-3 and TRBJ1-2, with TRBD1 matching over 7 bases. The CDR3 has 14 amino acids. The V gene's germline CDR1 is MNHEY and CDR2 SVGEGT. V shed 0 bases and J 4 bases; nucleotides not matched to a gene: 2. The CDR3 bases are TGTGCCAGCAGTTACTCGAACAGGGGCTATGGCTACACCTTC. Amino acids: CASSYSNRGYGYTF.

V usage is TRBV18 and J usage is TRBJ1-1; the match to TRBD1 covers 9 bases. This CDR3 comprises 15 residues. Germline loops: CDR1 KGHSH, CDR2 LQKENI. V shed 4 bases, J shed 2 bases, and the junction held 5 bases outside the gene matches. CDR3 in amino acids: CASSLRDRANTEAFF. CDR3 coding DNA: TGTGCCAGCTCACTACGGGACAGGGCCAACACTGAAGCTTTCTTT.

The J gene is TRBJ2-7, the V gene TRBV7-2; D may be TRBD1 (5 bases). The length of the CDR3 is 15 residues. V lost 5 bases to trimming and J lost 3 bases, with 17 bases between them. The V gene's germline CDR1 is SGHTA and CDR2 FQGNSA. CDR3 nucleotide sequence: TGTGCCAGCAGCCTGGGCCCAGGGAACTACTACGAGCAGTACTTC. The encoded protein is CASSLGPGNYYEQYF.

This chain uses TRBV30 with TRBJ1-2, with D possibly matching TRBD1 (5 bases). Germline V gene data show CDR1 as GTSNPN and CDR2 as SVGIG (reference sequence). V was pared by 0 bases and J by 7 bases, with 15 bases between. The CDR3 covers 14 residues. CDR3 in amino acids: CAWSVLQRGTGYTF. DNA of the CDR3: TGTGCCTGGAGTGTACTGCAACGGGGGACTGGCTACACCTTC.

The V gene is TRBV11-3, the J gene TRBJ2-3; D gene ambiguous. Germline values: CDR1 SGHNT, CDR2 YENEEA. This CDR3 spans 13 amino acids. Trimming removed 3 bases from V and 5 bases from J, with 9 bases in between. CDR3 DNA: TGTGCCAGCAGCTTTACGGTTTTAGATACGCAGTATTTT. Its translation is CASSFTVLDTQYF.

This chain uses TRBV9 with TRBJ2-5; perhaps TRBD2 as D (5 bases). CDR1 and CDR2 (germline): SGDLS, YYNGEE. With 3 bases removed from V and 3 bases from J, the gap between germline ends came to 6 bases. CDR3 length: 12 amino acids. DNA for the CDR3: TGTGCCAGCAGCGCGAGGGAAGAGACCCAGTACTTC. Its protein is CASSAREETQYF.

The chain is built from TRBV28 and TRBJ2-7, with 12 positions matching TRBD1. The CDR3 loop spans 17 amino acids. Germline V gene sequence: CDR1 MDHEN, CDR2 SYDVKM. Trimming at V came to 7 bases and at J to 5 bases, leaving 15 bases not matched to a gene. In DNA, the CDR3 is TGTGCCAGCACTCATATAGCCCCGGGGACAGGGGGCAACGAGCAGTACTTC. Translation: CASTHIAPGTGGNEQYF. The full variable domain, completed using reference TRBV28 and TRBJ2-7, is DVKVTQSSRYLVKRTGEKVFLECVQDMDHENMFWYRQDPGLGLRLIYFSYDVKMKEKGDIPEGYSVSREKKERFSLILESASTNQTSMYLCASTHIAPGTGGNEQYFGPGTRLTVT.

This chain joins TRBV6-2 or TRBV6-3 and TRBJ2-1; 9 nucleotides match TRBD1. J lost 3 bases, V lost 4 bases, and 4 bases had no gene match. Germline V gene lookup returns CDR1 MNHEY and CDR2 SVGEGT. This CDR3 spans 15 amino acids. CDR3 nucleotide sequence: TGTGCCAGCAGTTCCAGGACAGGGGACTACAATGAGCAGTTCTTC. Amino acid sequence: CASSSRTGDYNEQFF.

The chain carries TRBV27 and TRBJ2-7; unclear D gene. Trimming cost V 1 base and J 1 base, with 11 bases left between them. Germline CDR1 MNHEY, CDR2 SMNVEV (reference sequence). This CDR3 region has 15 residues. CDR3 sequence: CASSLLGAGSYEQYF. In nucleotides, the CDR3 is TGTGCCAGCAGTTTATTGGGCGCAGGTTCCTACGAGCAGTACTTC.

The rearrangement links TRBV7-2 to TRBJ2-4, with 10 positions matching TRBD1. Germline V gene data show CDR1 as SGHTA and CDR2 as FQGNSA. Trimming took 5 bases from V and 7 from J; bases not matched to a gene: 11. The CDR3 consists of 16 residues. In DNA, the CDR3 is TGTGCCAGCAGCCCGCGACGACAGGGGGCGGGGAACATTCAGTACTTC. Its protein is CASSPRRQGAGNIQYF.

The CDR3 DNA reads as TGTGCCAGCAGTTTATCCACTCTTGGCGGGGAGACCCAGTACTTC. Translated: CASSLSTLGGETQYF. The J gene is TRBJ2-5, the V gene TRBV28; D possibly corresponds to TRBD2 (5 bases). The CDR3 is 15 amino acids. Germline V CDR1 and CDR2: MDHEN, SYDVKM. The V gene lost 1 base and the J gene lost 5 bases, with 14 bases spanning the gap.

The chain uses TRBV9 and TRBJ2-1, with D unclear. In germline, CDR1 is SGDLS, CDR2 YYNGEE. Trimming shortened V by 4 bases and J by 0 bases, and 14 bases separated the two germline ends. This CDR3 has 16 residues. The CDR3 loop reads CASSPYQSSSYNEQFF. In nucleotides, the CDR3 is TGTGCCAGCAGCCCTTATCAGTCAAGCTCCTACAATGAGCAGTTCTTC.

The chain recombines TRBV25-1 with TRBJ2-1; possibly TRBD1 for D (6 bases). The V end was cut by 8 bases, the J end by 12 bases, with 17 bases between. CDR3 size: 12 residues. In germline, CDR1 is MGHDK, CDR2 SYGVNS. CDR3 region: CASLSSGHMQFF. The CDR3 DNA follows: TGTGCCAGCTTAAGTTCGGGACACATGCAGTTCTTC.

The sample holds one count of this clone. V is TRBV6-2 or TRBV6-3 and J is TRBJ2-7; 10 nucleotides line up with TRBD2. Germline CDR1 MNHEY, CDR2 SVGEGT. CDR3 length: 16 amino acids. After removal of 5 bases from V and 4 bases from J, the junction contained 11 bases not matched to a gene. Here the CDR3 DNA reads TGTGCCAGCAGTAAGGCGGTTAGCGGGAGGCCGTACGAGCAGTACTTC. Translated: CASSKAVSGRPYEQYF.

This chain uses TRBV3-1 (or the pseudogene TRBV3-2) with TRBJ1-4, with D maybe TRBD1 (5 bases). CDR1 is LGHDT and CDR2 is YNNKEL in the germline V gene (reference sequence). V was clipped by 8 bases and J by 10 bases, with 17 bases between them. The CDR3 extends over 13 amino acids. CDR3 sequence reads: CASSRGPGGKLFF. The CDR3 nucleotides read TGTGCCAGCTCCCGGGGACCCGGGGGAAAACTGTTTTTT.